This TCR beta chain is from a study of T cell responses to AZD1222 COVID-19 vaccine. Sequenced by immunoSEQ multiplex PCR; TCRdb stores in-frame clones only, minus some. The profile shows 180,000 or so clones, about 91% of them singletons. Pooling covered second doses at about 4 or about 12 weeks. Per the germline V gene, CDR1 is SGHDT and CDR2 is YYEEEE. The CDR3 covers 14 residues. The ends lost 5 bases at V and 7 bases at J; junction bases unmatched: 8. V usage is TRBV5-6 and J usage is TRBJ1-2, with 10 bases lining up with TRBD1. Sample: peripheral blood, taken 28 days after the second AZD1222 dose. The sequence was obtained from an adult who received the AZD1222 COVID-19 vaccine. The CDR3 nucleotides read TGTGCCAGCAGTTATGGGGACAGGGGAAGTGGCTACACCTTC. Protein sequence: CASSYGDRGSGYTF. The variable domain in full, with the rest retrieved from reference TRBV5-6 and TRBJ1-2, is DAGVTQSPTHLIKTRGQQVTLRCSPKSGHDTVSWYQQALGQGPQFIFQYYEEEERQRGNFPDRFSGHQFPNYSSELNVNALLLGDSALYLCASSYGDRGSGYTFGSGTRLTVV.